This T cell receptor (beta chain) was profiled in a study of cytomegalovirus exposure and HLA in healthy donors. Whole-study results and caveats: The presence/absence work took it that sequencing depth was about the same across donors.

This clone showed up just a few times. Its antigen is currently unknown. This CDR3 has 18 residues. V was shortened by 0 bases and J by 3 bases, with 20 bases between the two germline ends. The germline gives CDR1 MGHRA, CDR2 YSYEKL. The PCR had 60 Vbeta and 13 Jbeta primers. Sequencing was performed with immunoSEQ multiplex PCR; in TCRdb, only in-frame clones are kept and a portion is missing. The sample has more than 100,000 clones; around 72% are singletons. This TCR was sampled from a man aged 45-65 years in good health and CMV-seropositive. V gene TRBV4-1 combines with J gene TRBJ1-2; D may be TRBD1 (5 bases). The sample taken for sequencing was PBMCs. DNA for the CDR3: TGCGCCAGCAGCCAAGACCTTGTCGGGAGACAGCGAGACTATGGCTACACCTTC. Amino acid sequence: CASSQDLVGRQRDYGYTF.